This paragraph reports one TCR beta chain. Sequencing was performed with immunoSEQ multiplex PCR; in TCRdb, only in-frame clones are kept and a portion is missing. The data hold over 30,000 clones, with 80% to 95% observed a single time. The V end was cut by 5 bases, the J end by 4 bases, with 10 bases between. Germline CDR1 is SQVTM and CDR2 is ANQGSEA. This CDR3 region has 12 residues. The data stem from a study of monozygotic twins with cystic fibrosis. Sequencing was performed on blood. The sequence was collected from a boy between 2 and 10 years old with cystic fibrosis. The chain employs TRBV29-1 and TRBJ2-3; D is ambiguous. CDR3 nucleotide sequence: TGCAGCGTTCTAAGAGATTCAGATACGCAGTATTTT. Its translation: CSVLRDSDTQYF.